The 17 T cell receptor beta chains in this list originate from one sample, sequenced in a study of blood T cells in healthy people across ages. Through a sample-barcoded 5' primer and a J-beta primer mix, a second PCR was run for roughly 7 to 12 cycles. TCRdb analysed the 5' RACE reads with MiXCR anew, one entry per CDR3 protein. The sample records hundreds of thousands of distinct CDR3 sequences, roughly three fifths being singletons. Source material: blood. These receptors all come from a man between 35 and 55 years old in good health.

This clonotype was counted a few times. The genes are TRBV27 and TRBJ1-2; D remains unclear. Germline-derived CDR1 and CDR2 are MNHEY and SMNVEV (reference sequence). V was pared by 5 bases and J by 11 bases, with 15 bases between. The CDR3 contains 12 residues. The CDR3 DNA is TGTGCCAGCAGTCCGTCGTCAGGAGGTTACACCTTC. It translates to CASSPSSGGYTF.

This clonotype was recorded a few times. V is TRBV7-2 and J is TRBJ2-7; TRBD1 matches 7 bases. Germline values: CDR1 SGHTA, CDR2 FQGNSA. The CDR3 runs 15 residues. J gave up 5 bases and V 5 bases, and 12 bases lay outside the gene matches. This chain's CDR3 is CASSADRARGNEQYF. The DNA of the CDR3 is TGTGCCAGCAGCGCCGACAGGGCCCGGGGTAACGAGCAGTACTTC.

The table lists this clonotype with a count of one. The chain carries TRBV4-2 and TRBJ2-3; 7 positions match TRBD2. Trimming at V came to 4 bases and at J to 5 bases, leaving 18 bases not matched to a gene. This CDR3 comprises 18 residues. CDR1 and CDR2 (germline): LGHNA, YNFKEQ. The CDR3 loop reads CASSLSGPSGPRGDTQYF. CDR3 DNA: TGTGCCAGCAGCCTCTCGGGTCCTAGCGGTCCTCGGGGAGATACGCAGTATTTT.

This clonotype was counted once. The chain couples TRBV18 to TRBJ1-1, with 8 positions matching TRBD1. With 3 bases clipped from V and 5 bases from J, the junction kept 8 bases outside the gene matches. The CDR3 contains 15 residues. Per germline, CDR1 KGHSH and CDR2 LQKENI. CDR3 nucleotides: TGTGCCAGCTCACCGGCCCCCGGACAGGGAACTGAAGCTTTCTTT. Amino acids: CASSPAPGQGTEAFF.

The genes are TRBV5-8 and TRBJ1-4; tentative D call: TRBD1 (6 bases). Trimming pared 3 bases from V and 8 bases from J, leaving 14 bases between. Germline V CDR1 and CDR2: SGHTS, YDEGEE. The CDR3 extends over 14 amino acids. CDR3 residues: CASSSNRVEEKLFF. CDR3 nucleotide sequence: TGTGCCAGCAGCTCCAACAGGGTCGAGGAAAAACTGTTTTTT.

The chain has TRBV29-1 and TRBJ1-1, with D tentatively TRBD1 (5 bases). In germline, CDR1 is SQVTM, CDR2 ANQGSEA. Between the trimmed V and J ends, which lost 4 bases and 1 base, there was a span of 13 bases. The CDR3 has 14 residues. The CDR3 region has the DNA TGCAGCGTTGTAGTCCAGGGCACGAACACTGAAGCTTTCTTT. This codes for CSVVVQGTNTEAFF.

This clonotype was seen once. The CDR3 nucleotides read TGTGCCAGCCATGAGACAGGGGTCGGGAACAATGAGCAGTTCTTC. Residues: CASHETGVGNNEQFF. The chain has TRBV2 and TRBJ2-1; the match to TRBD1 covers 8 bases. The CDR3 consists of 15 residues. Germline V gives CDR1 SNHLY, CDR2 FYNNEI. V was clipped by 8 bases and J by 5 bases; unmatched bases: 11.

This CDR3 is CASSPVGSYGYTF. DNA for the CDR3: TGTGCCAGCAGCCCCGTTGGGAGCTATGGCTACACCTTC. The chain uses TRBV9 and TRBJ1-2, with no clear D. Trimming removed 4 bases from V and 4 bases from J, with 11 bases in between. Germline V gene lookup returns CDR1 SGDLS and CDR2 YYNGEE. The CDR3 contains 13 residues. Variable domain in full (rest from reference TRBV9 and TRBJ1-2): DSGVTQTPKHLITATGQRVTLRCSPRSGDLSVYWYQQSLDQGLQFLIQYYNGEERAKGNILERFSAQQFPDLHSELNLSSLELGDSALYFCASSPVGSYGYTFGSGTRLTVV.

The rearrangement uses TRBV4-3 and TRBJ2-6; TRBD1 or TRBD2 may be the D gene (5 bases each). Trimming removed 0 bases at V and 4 bases at J, with 13 bases between. The CDR3 sequence is 17 residues long. Germline CDR1 and CDR2: LGHNA and YSLEER. The CDR3 bases are TGCGCCAGCAGCCAAGAAGATGCAGGGACCGGGGCCAACGTCCTGACTTTC. It is translated as CASSQEDAGTGANVLTF.

V is TRBV7-2 and J is TRBJ2-7; D gene uncertain. CDR3 size: 13 residues. V was cut by 4 bases and J by 1 base, with 8 bases left in between. Germline V gene lookup returns CDR1 SGHTA and CDR2 FQGNSA. The CDR3 DNA follows: TGTGCCAGCAGCTCCTCACTTTCCTACGAGCAGTACTTC. It encodes CASSSSLSYEQYF. Filled out from reference TRBV7-2 and TRBJ2-7, the complete variable domain reads GAGVSQSPSNKVTEKGKDVELRCDPISGHTALYWYRQSLGQGLEFLIYFQGNSAPDKSGLPSDRFSAERTGGSVSTLTIQRTQQEDSAVYLCASSSSLSYEQYFGPGTRLTVT.

In its sample, this clonotype was seen a few times. J is TRBJ2-7 and V is TRBV7-3; perhaps D is TRBD1 or TRBD2 (7 bases each). Trimming removed 5 bases from V and 3 bases from J, with 14 bases in between. Germline loops: CDR1 SGHTA, CDR2 FQGTGA. The CDR3 consists of 14 residues. The CDR3 spells CASSPQGGRYEQYF. CDR3 DNA: TGTGCCAGCAGCCCCCAGGGGGGGCGCTACGAGCAGTACTTC. The variable domain in full, completed from reference TRBV7-3 and TRBJ2-7, reads GAGVSQTPSNKVTEKGKYVELRCDPISGHTALYWYRQSLGQGPEFLIYFQGTGAADDSGLPNDRFFAVRPEGSVSTLKIQRTERGDSAVYLCASSPQGGRYEQYFGPGTRLTVT.

The chain carries TRBV29-1 and TRBJ1-2, with D unresolved. The V end was cut by 7 bases, the J end by 6 bases, with 12 bases between. The length of the CDR3 is 11 residues. Germline assignment: CDR1 SQVTM and CDR2 ANQGSEA. CDR3 sequence: CSALDGDGYTF. The CDR3 bases are TGCAGCGCCCTAGACGGGGATGGCTACACCTTC.

This clonotype came up once. This chain connects TRBV7-3 to TRBJ2-1; 7 positions agree with TRBD2. The CDR3 is made up of 17 amino acids. Trimming removed 6 bases from V and 4 bases from J; junction bases left unmatched: 15. Per the germline V gene, CDR1 is SGHTA and CDR2 is FQGTGA. DNA for the CDR3: TGTGCCAGCAGTCGTAACAGAGCGGGGATAACTTACAATGAGCAGTTCTTC. It codes for CASSRNRAGITYNEQFF.

The CDR3 spells CASKPYKNTSDTQYF. CDR3 sequence (DNA): TGTGCCAGCAAACCCTACAAGAATACCTCAGATACGCAGTATTTT. This sequence joins TRBV13 and TRBJ2-3; D not resolved. The CDR3 has 15 residues. Deletions cut 7 bases from V and 4 bases from J, with 18 bases between. CDR1 is PRHDT and CDR2 is FYEKMQ in the germline V gene (reference sequence).

The V gene is TRBV20-1, the J gene TRBJ2-4, with 14 bases fitting TRBD2. The end of the DNA is better explained by TRBJ2-5, so the J call may be wrong. The length of the CDR3 is 19 residues. Germline V CDR1 and CDR2: DFQATT, SNEGSKA (reference sequence). The CDR3, as DNA: TGCAGTGCTAGAGATTGGGGGACTAGCGGGAGATCTCGTGGCGAGACCCAGTACTTC. As protein: CSARDWGTSGRSRGETQYF.

This chain uses TRBV4-1 with TRBJ1-1; D gene ambiguous. The CDR3 runs to 17 residues. With 0 bases removed from V and 2 bases from J, the gap between germline ends came to 16 bases. CDR1 and CDR2 (germline): MGHRA, YSYEKL. The DNA of the CDR3 is TGCGCCAGCAGCCAAGATGGTGGCAGCTTGGTCAACACTGAAGCTTTCTTT. As protein: CASSQDGGSLVNTEAFF.

The chain is built from TRBV6-5 and TRBJ1-2, with D unclear. CDR1 and CDR2 from the germline V gene are MNHEY and SVGAGI. The V end was cut by 0 bases, the J end by 1 base, with 6 bases between. This CDR3 has 14 amino acids. This CDR3 is CASSYSSINYGYTF. CDR3 bases: TGTGCCAGCAGTTACTCCTCAATTAACTATGGCTACACCTTC.